Listed below are T cell receptor beta chains from one sample, sequenced in a study of technical replicates of blood from a few donors. Some clones are missing from TCRdb's copy, which holds only in-frame ones; the method was immunoSEQ multiplex PCR. Of roughly 90,000 clones in the sample, around 93% were seen once. Material: T cells isolated from PBMCs. The receptor source for this set is a human donor in good health. The CDR3 runs from the conserved cysteine through the conserved F or W. D genes are given only for firm matches. Clone size appears in some rows only: once, few, many, or a class for an expanded clone.

abundance: .; v_gene: TRBV27; d_gene: .; j_gene: TRBJ2-7; CDR3aa: CATGAGTTYEQYF
abundance: .; v_gene: TRBV7-9; d_gene: TRBD2; j_gene: TRBJ2-7; CDR3aa: CASSSIPREGHEQYF
abundance: once; v_gene: TRBV15; d_gene: TRBD2; j_gene: TRBJ2-3; CDR3aa: CATSRGTSVGTDTQYF
abundance: .; v_gene: TRBV10-1; d_gene: TRBD2; j_gene: TRBJ2-3; CDR3aa: CASSSGREGPTDTQYF
abundance: .; v_gene: TRBV5-5; d_gene: .; j_gene: TRBJ1-6; CDR3aa: CASSQDSSNSPLHF
abundance: .; v_gene: TRBV6-1; d_gene: TRBD1; j_gene: TRBJ1-3; CDR3aa: CASSGTGEASGNTIYF
abundance: .; v_gene: TRBV9; d_gene: .; j_gene: TRBJ2-7; CDR3aa: CASSVGGYHSSYEQYF
abundance: .; v_gene: TRBV19; d_gene: TRBD1; j_gene: TRBJ2-7; CDR3aa: CASSIADRDYEQYF
abundance: .; v_gene: TRBV10-3; d_gene: TRBD1; j_gene: TRBJ1-5; CDR3aa: CAISAIIRGRRGPQHF
abundance: .; v_gene: TRBV9; d_gene: .; j_gene: TRBJ2-6; CDR3aa: CASTEGASSGANVLTF
abundance: .; v_gene: TRBV28; d_gene: .; j_gene: TRBJ2-4; CDR3aa: CASSLLAGTNGVAKNIQYF
abundance: .; v_gene: TRBV30; d_gene: TRBD1; j_gene: TRBJ2-2; CDR3aa: CAWSTGAKNTGELFF
abundance: .; v_gene: TRBV4-1; d_gene: TRBD2; j_gene: TRBJ2-5; CDR3aa: CASSQVLAGQETQYF
abundance: once; v_gene: TRBV28; d_gene: .; j_gene: TRBJ2-6; CDR3aa: CASSARVAGANVLTF
abundance: .; v_gene: TRBV6-5; d_gene: .; j_gene: TRBJ2-5; CDR3aa: CASSSVQEEETQYF
abundance: .; v_gene: TRBV15; d_gene: TRBD1; j_gene: TRBJ2-5; CDR3aa: CATRLQGSETQYF
abundance: .; v_gene: TRBV27; d_gene: .; j_gene: TRBJ2-3; CDR3aa: CASSLSKRGDTQYF
abundance: .; v_gene: TRBV5-8; d_gene: TRBD1; j_gene: TRBJ1-6; CDR3aa: CASRIRGRSPPLHF
abundance: .; v_gene: TRBV6-1; d_gene: .; j_gene: TRBJ2-4; CDR3aa: CAPPGGAKNIQYF
abundance: .; v_gene: TRBV9; d_gene: TRBD2; j_gene: TRBJ2-1; CDR3aa: CASSTGGGVGYEQFF
abundance: .; v_gene: TRBV5-1; d_gene: .; j_gene: TRBJ2-1; CDR3aa: CASSLMWGAEGEQFF
abundance: .; v_gene: TRBV5-1; d_gene: .; j_gene: TRBJ1-4; CDR3aa: CASSLGPGAENEKLFF
abundance: .; v_gene: TRBV9; d_gene: .; j_gene: TRBJ1-3; CDR3aa: CASSVGLQGGNTIYF
abundance: .; v_gene: TRBV30; d_gene: TRBD1; j_gene: TRBJ1-1; CDR3aa: CAWSVLEGTGEAFF
abundance: once; v_gene: TRBV6-4; d_gene: .; j_gene: TRBJ2-2; CDR3aa: CASSNHETGELFF
abundance: .; v_gene: TRBV4-2; d_gene: .; j_gene: TRBJ2-1; CDR3aa: CASSQDYGGNEQFF
abundance: .; v_gene: TRBV19; d_gene: TRBD1; j_gene: TRBJ2-7; CDR3aa: CASSTGQTYEQYF
abundance: .; v_gene: TRBV11-3; d_gene: TRBD2; j_gene: TRBJ2-5; CDR3aa: CASSLSAGGIETQYF
abundance: .; v_gene: TRBV4-1; d_gene: .; j_gene: TRBJ2-3; CDR3aa: CASSQEWRSTDTQYF
abundance: .; v_gene: TRBV5-4; d_gene: .; j_gene: TRBJ2-2; CDR3aa: CASSFLGTANTGELFF
abundance: .; v_gene: TRBV10-2; d_gene: TRBD1; j_gene: TRBJ2-2; CDR3aa: CASRGDRGTTNTGELFF
abundance: .; v_gene: TRBV27; d_gene: TRBD2; j_gene: TRBJ2-3; CDR3aa: CASSFPTDVQREWADTQYF
abundance: .; v_gene: TRBV4-1; d_gene: TRBD1; j_gene: TRBJ2-7; CDR3aa: CASSQPLWGQGSYEQYF
abundance: .; v_gene: TRBV4-1; d_gene: TRBD1; j_gene: TRBJ2-7; CDR3aa: CASSQPGQGLYEQYF
abundance: .; v_gene: TRBV6-5; d_gene: .; j_gene: TRBJ1-1; CDR3aa: CASSYPGGTEAFF
abundance: .; v_gene: TRBV10-2; d_gene: .; j_gene: TRBJ1-6; CDR3aa: CASRVAYNSPLHF
abundance: .; v_gene: TRBV11-2; d_gene: TRBD2; j_gene: TRBJ2-1; CDR3aa: CASSSLRGTSGSSEQFF
abundance: .; v_gene: TRBV7-2; d_gene: TRBD2; j_gene: TRBJ2-1; CDR3aa: CASSLPAGDYVHNEQFF
abundance: .; v_gene: TRBV28; d_gene: .; j_gene: TRBJ1-4; CDR3aa: CASSSSNEKLFF
abundance: .; v_gene: TRBV7-9; d_gene: .; j_gene: TRBJ1-2; CDR3aa: CASSLASGNYGYTF
abundance: .; v_gene: TRBV5-1; d_gene: .; j_gene: TRBJ1-1; CDR3aa: CASSPQGSGTEAFF
abundance: once; v_gene: TRBV19; d_gene: .; j_gene: TRBJ1-1; CDR3aa: CASSYQGDWGTEAFF
abundance: .; v_gene: TRBV5-4; d_gene: TRBD2; j_gene: TRBJ2-5; CDR3aa: CASSAGLAGEYQETQYF
abundance: .; v_gene: TRBV6-1; d_gene: TRBD1; j_gene: TRBJ2-7; CDR3aa: CATKWETGSYEQYF
abundance: .; v_gene: TRBV18; d_gene: .; j_gene: TRBJ1-1; CDR3aa: CASSPQEREKAFF
abundance: .; v_gene: TRBV5-6; d_gene: .; j_gene: TRBJ2-3; CDR3aa: CASTLSGDTQYF
abundance: .; v_gene: TRBV20-1; d_gene: .; j_gene: TRBJ2-7; CDR3aa: CSAGTRDEQYF
abundance: .; v_gene: TRBV13; d_gene: .; j_gene: TRBJ1-1; CDR3aa: CASSLGRTEAFF
abundance: .; v_gene: TRBV9; d_gene: TRBD2; j_gene: TRBJ2-5; CDR3aa: CASSVAGGQETQYF
abundance: .; v_gene: TRBV11-3; d_gene: TRBD1; j_gene: TRBJ1-5; CDR3aa: CASSLEPLSDRGNNQPQHF
abundance: .; v_gene: TRBV28; d_gene: .; j_gene: TRBJ1-5; CDR3aa: CASSGPQPQHF
abundance: .; v_gene: TRBV2; d_gene: TRBD1; j_gene: TRBJ2-1; CDR3aa: CASRTQGYEQFF